This entry lists 20 T cell receptor beta chains sequenced from one sample in a study of blood T cell repertoires in COVID-19. Profiled with immunoSEQ multiplex PCR; TCRdb holds only in-frame clones, not every one. This sample has around 72,000 clones, with 83% found just once. Material: peripheral blood. The receptors were gathered from a woman aged 80 or over with acute or convalescent COVID-19.

The J gene is TRBJ2-3, the V gene TRBV18, with TRBD2 matching over 8 bases. The CDR3 has 16 residues. The V gene end was trimmed by 6 bases and the J gene end by 4 bases; junction bases not matched to a gene: 12. Germline CDR1 and CDR2: KGHSH and LQKENI. CDR3 protein: CASSPFSGVGADTQYF. The DNA of the CDR3 is TGTGCCAGCTCTCCCTTTAGCGGGGTGGGTGCAGATACGCAGTATTTT.

The chain has TRBV29-1 and TRBJ1-1; D gene uncertain. The CDR3 contains 15 residues. The V gene's germline CDR1 is SQVTM and CDR2 ANQGSEA. V was pared by 0 bases and J by 1 base, with 12 bases between. CDR3 amino acids: CSVEDGGGGNTEAFF. CDR3 DNA sequence: TGCAGCGTTGAAGATGGAGGAGGAGGGAACACTGAAGCTTTCTTT. The whole variable domain, filled in from reference TRBV29-1 and TRBJ1-1, reads SAVISQKPSRDICQRGTSLTIQCQVDSQVTMMFWYRQQPGQSLTLIATANQGSEATYESGFVIDKFPISRPNLTFSTLTVSNMSPEDSSIYLCSVEDGGGGNTEAFFGQGTRLTVV.

This chain connects TRBV20-1 to TRBJ1-1, with 7 bases fitting TRBD1. The V gene's germline CDR1 is DFQATT and CDR2 SNEGSKA (reference sequence). Unmatched junction bases numbered 4, after V lost 4 bases and J lost 8 bases. This CDR3 has 11 residues. The CDR3 DNA reads as TGCAGTGCTACCCGGGACAGAGAAGCTTTCTTT. Translated, it gives CSATRDREAFF.

The chain is built from TRBV9 and TRBJ2-1; 9 bases map to TRBD2. The V gene's germline CDR1 is SGDLS and CDR2 YYNGEE. The CDR3 has 15 residues. Unmatched junction bases numbered 5, after V lost 0 bases and J lost 7 bases. The CDR3, as DNA: TGTGCCAGCAGCGTAGGTGCGGGGGGGCATAATGAGCAGTTCTTC. As protein: CASSVGAGGHNEQFF.

V is TRBV7-3 and J is TRBJ2-1, with D possibly being TRBD2 (5 bases). V lost 3 bases to trimming and J lost 10 bases, with 13 bases between them. This CDR3 comprises 13 residues. Germline V CDR1 and CDR2: SGHTA, FQGTGA. Here the CDR3 reads CASSFHLAHEQFF. Here the CDR3 DNA reads TGTGCCAGCAGCTTTCACTTAGCGCACGAGCAGTTCTTC.

The rearrangement joins TRBV6-5 to TRBJ1-2; TRBD1 matches at 11 bases. Trimming took 6 bases from V and 3 from J; bases not matched to a gene: 6. Germline V gene data show CDR1 as MNHEY and CDR2 as SVGAGI. This CDR3 has 15 residues. Written as DNA, the CDR3 is TGTGCCAGCAGCGTGGACAGGGGGCGTCACTATGGCTACACCTTC. Protein sequence: CASSVDRGRHYGYTF.

A single count supports this clone. V usage is TRBV30 and J usage is TRBJ1-5; D is possibly TRBD1 (5 bases). Looked up from germline, CDR1 is GTSNPN and CDR2 is SVGIG (reference sequence). The CDR3 has 18 residues. V was shortened by 0 bases and J by 2 bases, with 20 bases between the two germline ends. The CDR3 nucleotides are TGTGCCTGGAGTGTAAATTGGGGGGAGGACGCGGGCAATCAGCCCCAGCATTTT. Translating it yields CAWSVNWGEDAGNQPQHF.

This chain's CDR3 is CASATGGSTDTQYF. The CDR3 DNA reads TGCGCCTCAGCAACCGGCGGGAGCACAGATACGCAGTATTTT. The chain recombines TRBV5-1 with TRBJ2-3, with D perhaps TRBD2 (5 bases). Trimming pared 10 bases from V and 0 bases from J, leaving 15 bases between. This CDR3 region has 14 residues. Germline assignment: CDR1 SGHRS and CDR2 YFSETQ.

The chain recombines TRBV5-8 with TRBJ2-1, with a tentative D call TRBD1 (5 bases). The length of the CDR3 is 16 residues. Trimming left V 0 bases short and J 7 bases short, with 17 bases between. Germline CDR1 is SGHTS and CDR2 is YDEGEE. The CDR3 here is CASSLGTTGWRNEQFF. DNA for the CDR3: TGTGCCAGCAGCTTGGGTACCACAGGTTGGCGTAATGAGCAGTTCTTC.

This clone was seen a few times. CDR3 amino acids: CASRPLLGARSRSGANVLTF. DNA for the CDR3: TGTGCCAGTAGGCCCCTTCTGGGGGCAAGGTCCCGATCTGGGGCCAACGTCCTGACTTTC. The rearrangement uses TRBV19 and TRBJ2-6; TRBD1 might be the D (6 bases). Trimming shortened V by 6 bases and J by 1 base, and 25 bases separated the two germline ends. The CDR3 has 20 residues. The germline gives CDR1 LNHDA, CDR2 SQIVND (reference sequence). Full variable domain (missing parts from reference TRBV19 and TRBJ2-6): DGGITQSPKYLFRKEGQNVTLSCEQNLNHDAMYWYRQDPGQGLRLIYYSQIVNDFQKGDIAEGYSVSREKKESFPLTVTSAQKNPTAFYLCASRPLLGARSRSGANVLTFGAGSRLTVL.

This rearrangement joins TRBV19 to TRBJ2-1; 7 bases agree with TRBD2. This CDR3 spans 16 amino acids. The V and J ends lost 3 bases and 0 bases, in that order; junction bases with no gene match: 5. Germline loops: CDR1 LNHDA, CDR2 SQIVND (reference sequence). The CDR3 nucleotides are TGTGCCAGTAGTATCTCAGCGGGATTCTCCTACAATGAGCAGTTCTTC. Protein product: CASSISAGFSYNEQFF.

This clone was counted between two and nine times. The chain has TRBV10-3 and TRBJ2-2; D uncertain. With 5 bases removed from V and 0 bases from J, the gap between germline ends came to 13 bases. The CDR3 consists of 16 residues. Germline V CDR1 and CDR2: ENHRY, SYGVKD. As DNA, the CDR3 is TGTGCCATCAGTCCTACTTTCTCTTCGAACACCGGGGAGCTGTTTTTT. Its translation is CAISPTFSSNTGELFF.

The J gene is TRBJ1-6, the V gene TRBV27; possible D gene TRBD1, 5 bases. The CDR3 is 15 amino acids. Per germline, CDR1 MNHEY and CDR2 SMNVEV (reference sequence). Trimming cost V 3 bases and J 8 bases, with 14 bases left between them. The CDR3: CASSFVTGPDSPLHF. The CDR3 bases are TGTGCCAGCAGTTTTGTCACAGGACCCGATTCACCCCTCCACTTT.

The chain carries TRBV2 and TRBJ1-2; no reliable D call. CDR3 length: 13 amino acids. V was shortened by 7 bases and J by 7 bases, with 16 bases between the two germline ends. Germline V lookup: CDR1 SNHLY, CDR2 FYNNEI. The CDR3 is CASIPGLSTGYTF. The CDR3 coding sequence is TGTGCCAGCATTCCAGGACTCAGTACTGGCTACACCTTC.

This chain uses TRBV7-6 with TRBJ1-2; D not resolved. The CDR3 spans 14 residues. Germline CDR1 reads SGHVS; CDR2 reads FNYEAQ. Trimming took off 5 bases at V and 3 bases at J, with 13 bases between the two ends. This chain's CDR3 is CASSPRSIDYGYTF. The CDR3 DNA sequence: TGTGCCAGCAGCCCAAGGAGCATTGACTATGGCTACACCTTC.

The chain employs TRBV7-9 and TRBJ1-4; D not certain. This CDR3 region has 13 residues. With 5 bases removed from V and 10 bases from J, the gap between germline ends came to 14 bases. Germline V gene lookup returns CDR1 SEHNR and CDR2 FQNEAQ (reference sequence). The CDR3: CASSQLSRGKLFF. The CDR3 coding sequence is TGTGCCAGCAGCCAACTAAGTCGTGGAAAACTGTTTTTT.

The chain is built from TRBV7-6 and TRBJ2-1; D is unclear. From germline, CDR1 is SGHVS and CDR2 FNYEAQ. V shed 5 bases and J shed 9 bases, with 8 bases lying between them. The CDR3 is made up of 11 amino acids. The CDR3 DNA reads as TGTGCCAGCAGCCCGAGTGGTGAGCAGTTCTTC. Encoded protein: CASSPSGEQFF.

V gene TRBV6-5 combines with J gene TRBJ2-3; 8 nucleotides align to TRBD2. CDR3 length: 15 residues. Germline V CDR1 and CDR2: MNHEY, SVGAGI. With 1 base clipped from V and 3 bases from J, the junction kept 3 bases outside the gene matches. CDR3 in amino acids: CASSYWASGTDTQYF. CDR3 bases: TGTGCCAGCAGTTACTGGGCTAGCGGGACAGATACGCAGTATTTT.

The chain combines TRBV18 with TRBJ2-3; TRBD2 matches at 11 bases. The V gene's germline CDR1 is KGHSH and CDR2 LQKENI. The J segment lost 6 bases and the V segment lost 1 base, leaving 12 bases of the junction unmatched. The length of the CDR3 is 18 residues. CDR3 DNA sequence: TGTGCCAGCTCACCACTTCCGCCGACTAGCGGGGCGTGGGATACGCAGTATTTT. Amino acids: CASSPLPPTSGAWDTQYF.

The chain carries TRBV12-3 or TRBV12-4 and TRBJ2-2, with D perhaps matching TRBD1 (6 bases). The CDR3 runs 12 residues. Trimming pared 5 bases from V and 6 bases from J, leaving 7 bases between. The CDR3 DNA follows: TGTGCCAGCAGTCCAGGGGCCGGGGAGCTGTTTTTT. Translated, it gives CASSPGAGELFF.